The 14 T cell receptor beta chains given below trace back to one sample, sequenced in a study of monozygotic twins with inflammatory bowel disease. From the 5' RACE reads, TCRdb lists one entry per CDR3 protein and no DNA. Its table records about 440,000 distinct CDR3 sequences. The sequenced sample consisted of blood. All receptors come from a human donor with ulcerative colitis or Crohn's disease, or a healthy co-twin of an affected twin (not recorded which).

The J gene is TRBJ1-6, the V gene TRBV11-1. This CDR3 spans 13 amino acids. Germline V lookup: CDR1 SGHAT, CDR2 FQDESV (reference sequence). The CDR3 is CASSLVWGSPLHF.

This chain's CDR3 is CASRQAGQPTDTQYF. The chain combines TRBV5-1 with TRBJ2-3; the D gene TCRdb calls, TRBD1, cannot be checked with no DNA. Germline values: CDR1 SGHRS, CDR2 YFSETQ. The CDR3 runs 15 residues. The variable domain in full, with the rest retrieved from reference TRBV5-1 and TRBJ2-3, is KAGVTQTPRYLIKTRGQQVTLSCSPISGHRSVSWYQQTPGQGLQFLFEYFSETQRNKGNFPGRFSGRQFSNSRSEMNVSTLELGDSALYLCASRQAGQPTDTQYFGPGTRLTVL.

CDR3: CASSPQAGAETQYF. The rearrangement joins TRBV5-1 to TRBJ2-5; there is no DNA to check the TCRdb D call of TRBD2. Germline values: CDR1 SGHRS, CDR2 YFSETQ. The CDR3 extends over 14 amino acids.

The chain is built from TRBV7-9 and TRBJ1-1; TCRdb names TRBD1, which stays unverified in the absence of DNA. The CDR3 has 12 amino acids. Germline V gene lookup returns CDR1 SEHNR and CDR2 FQNEAQ (reference sequence). CDR3 region: CASSRGQTEAFF.

The chain uses TRBV30 and TRBJ2-7; the D gene TCRdb calls, TRBD1, cannot be checked with no DNA. The CDR3 totals 14 residues. Germline V CDR1 and CDR2: GTSNPN, SVGIG (reference sequence). Here the CDR3 reads CAWSVELRGYEQYF.

The chain has TRBV10-3 and TRBJ2-3; TCRdb reports TRBD1, a call that lacks DNA to check it against. The CDR3 covers 14 residues. Germline assignment: CDR1 ENHRY and CDR2 SYGVKD. CDR3 sequence: CAISYSGGVDTQYF.

The chain has TRBV19 and TRBJ2-6. Per the germline V gene, CDR1 is LNHDA and CDR2 is SQIVND (reference sequence). This CDR3 has 15 amino acids. This CDR3 is CASSPQISGANVLTF.

The rearrangement uses TRBV10-3 and TRBJ2-1; TCRdb proposes TRBD2, but this gene call is untestable without DNA. The CDR3 covers 17 residues. CDR1 and CDR2 from the germline V gene are ENHRY and SYGVKD. The CDR3 sequence: CAISGRLAGPSYNEQFF.

The chain is built from TRBV5-1 and TRBJ2-1; TCRdb calls TRBD2, which cannot be checked without DNA. The CDR3 runs 15 residues. Germline CDR1 and CDR2: SGHRS and YFSETQ. The CDR3 loop is CASSATSGGAVGQFF. The whole variable domain, filled in from reference TRBV5-1 and TRBJ2-1, reads KAGVTQTPRYLIKTRGQQVTLSCSPISGHRSVSWYQQTPGQGLQFLFEYFSETQRNKGNFPGRFSGRQFSNSRSEMNVSTLELGDSALYLCASSATSGGAVGQFFGPGTRLTVL.

V usage is TRBV5-1 and J usage is TRBJ2-1; TCRdb calls TRBD1, which cannot be checked without DNA. CDR1 and CDR2 (germline): SGHRS, YFSETQ. This CDR3 comprises 16 residues. This CDR3 is CASSLGGTGGYNEQFF.

The chain couples TRBV15 to TRBJ2-3; lacking DNA, the TRBD2 call made by TCRdb goes unchecked. This CDR3 is 18 amino acids long. Germline CDR1 is LNHNV and CDR2 is YYDKDF (reference sequence). The chain's CDR3 is CATSRDRGGTRSTDTQYF.

The chain carries TRBV5-5 and TRBJ2-7; TCRdb gives TRBD2 as the D gene, but with no DNA this cannot be confirmed. Germline CDR1 reads SGHKS; CDR2 reads YYEKEE (reference sequence). The length of the CDR3 is 15 residues. This CDR3 reads CASSLAGAPGYEQYF.

The chain combines TRBV25-1 with TRBJ2-2; TCRdb lists TRBD1, though no DNA is available to test this call. This CDR3 is built from 14 residues. The germline CDR1 and CDR2 sequences are MGHDK and SYGVNS. The CDR3 is CASRRDTFTGELFF.

The gene calls are TRBV5-4 and TRBJ2-7; TCRdb returns TRBD2, unconfirmable since there is no DNA. Per the germline V gene, CDR1 is SGHNT and CDR2 is YYREEE (reference sequence). This CDR3 comprises 14 residues. This CDR3 reads CASRVSPAAYEQYF.